Following are 27 T cell receptor beta chains from one sample sequenced in a study of blood T cell repertoires in COVID-19 (dated by TCRdb to 2020 to 2022). The protocol used for the library was the immunoSEQ multiplex PCR assay. The immuneACCESS repertoire file appears here via TCRdb, limited to in-frame rearrangements. These files lack a portion of the clones; in checked studies, under half of the deficit traces to unresolved V genes, and the cause of the others is not known. For this sample there are around 320,000 clones; 70% to 90% appear just once. The top ten clonotypes cover around 6.9% of the sample. Sample: peripheral blood. All receptors come from a human donor in a cohort sampled during active COVID-19.

The gene calls are TRBV15 and TRBJ1-3, with 9 bases that match TRBD1. This CDR3 has 16 residues. V trimming: 8 bases; J trimming: 3 bases; junction bases outside the gene matches: 11. Germline V lookup: CDR1 LNHNV, CDR2 YYDKDF (reference sequence). CDR3 bases: TGTGCCACCTGTACACCTCGACAGGGGGGTGGAAACACCATATATTTT. Encoded protein: CATCTPRQGGGNTIYF. Complete variable domain (other parts from reference TRBV15 and TRBJ1-3): DAMVIQNPRYQVTQFGKPVTLSCSQTLNHNVMYWYQQKSSQAPKLLFHYYDKDFNNEADTPDNFQSRRPNTSFCFLDIRSPGLGDTAMYLCATCTPRQGGGNTIYFGEGSWLTVV.

The chain has TRBV9 and TRBJ1-1; possibly TRBD1 for D (5 bases). From germline, CDR1 is SGDLS and CDR2 YYNGEE. Trimming cost V 1 base and J 0 bases, with 16 bases left between them. This CDR3 is 17 amino acids long. This chain's CDR3 is CASSVPPRQLMNTEAFF. The DNA of the CDR3 is TGTGCCAGCAGCGTACCCCCCCGACAGCTCATGAACACTGAAGCTTTCTTT. The full variable domain, completed using reference TRBV9 and TRBJ1-1, is DSGVTQTPKHLITATGQRVTLRCSPRSGDLSVYWYQQSLDQGLQFLIQYYNGEERAKGNILERFSAQQFPDLHSELNLSSLELGDSALYFCASSVPPRQLMNTEAFFGQGTRLTVV.

The rearrangement uses TRBV11-2 and TRBJ1-1; D uncertain. The germline CDR1 and CDR2 sequences are SGHAT and FQNNGV. V lost 3 bases to trimming and J lost 8 bases, with 13 bases between them. CDR3 size: 13 residues. The CDR3 coding sequence is TGTGCCAGCAGCTTTAGTATCCTACTCGAAGCTTTCTTT. It encodes CASSFSILLEAFF.

The genes are TRBV19 and TRBJ1-5; TRBD1 is a possible D gene (5 bases). The CDR3 runs to 12 residues. V gave up 6 bases and J gave up 4 bases, with 7 bases separating them. Germline V lookup: CDR1 LNHDA, CDR2 SQIVND (reference sequence). Written as DNA, the CDR3 is TGTGCCAGTAGGAACAGGAATCAGCCCCAGCATTTT. It specifies CASRNRNQPQHF.

This chain connects TRBV7-7 to TRBJ2-5; 7 positions match TRBD1. The CDR3 has 14 amino acids. The ends lost 5 bases at V and 3 bases at J; junction bases unmatched: 6. Germline loops: CDR1 SSHAT, CDR2 FNYEAQ (reference sequence). The CDR3 DNA is TGTGCCAGCAGCCTCGGGACAGAAGAAGAGACCCAGTACTTC. Translating gives CASSLGTEEETQYF.

The chain joins TRBV9 to TRBJ2-7; 11 nucleotides align to TRBD2. CDR1 is SGDLS, CDR2 YYNGEE, per germline. The CDR3 covers 19 residues. The V segment lost 4 bases and the J segment 0 bases; nucleotides outside the gene matches: 15. The CDR3 reads CASSPQGVAGGTSSYEQYF. CDR3 nucleotides: TGTGCCAGCAGCCCCCAGGGTGTAGCGGGGGGGACAAGCTCCTACGAGCAGTACTTC.

The V gene is TRBV19, the J gene TRBJ1-6; a possible D gene is TRBD1 (6 bases). Germline CDR1 reads LNHDA; CDR2 reads SQIVND (reference sequence). The CDR3 totals 15 residues. V was shortened by 6 bases and J by 0 bases, with 9 bases between the two germline ends. The CDR3 loop reads CASSKGGSYNSPLHF. The CDR3 DNA sequence: TGTGCCAGTAGCAAAGGGGGCTCCTATAATTCACCCCTCCACTTT.

This clone was recorded a few times. The V and J genes are TRBV6-5 and TRBJ1-1, with D maybe TRBD1 (5 bases). The CDR3 covers 13 residues. The V end was cut by 7 bases, the J end by 7 bases, with 16 bases between. The germline V gene encodes CDR1 MNHEY and CDR2 SVGAGI. CDR3 amino acids: CASTQRPGGEAFF. Written as DNA, the CDR3 is TGTGCCAGCACCCAGAGACCCGGGGGTGAAGCTTTCTTT.

The chain couples TRBV18 to TRBJ2-3, with a weak D call TRBD2 (6 bases). Germline assignment: CDR1 KGHSH and CDR2 LQKENI. This CDR3 has 14 residues. V gave up 3 bases and J gave up 2 bases, with 9 bases separating them. The CDR3, as DNA: TGTGCCAGCTCACCCTCGGGGGTCACAGATACGCAGTATTTT. As protein: CASSPSGVTDTQYF.

This sequence joins TRBV13 and TRBJ2-2; weak D call: TRBD1 (5 bases). Between the trimmed V and J ends, which lost 5 bases and 1 base, there was a span of 8 bases. Germline CDR1 reads PRHDT; CDR2 reads FYEKMQ (reference sequence). There are 14 residues in the CDR3. CDR3 sequence (DNA): TGTGCCAGCAGCACGGACAAGAACACCGGGGAGCTGTTTTTT. Its translation is CASSTDKNTGELFF.

Regarding this clone: Other DNA sequences within the sample encode an identical CDR3. The chain employs TRBV27 and TRBJ2-2; D gene ambiguous. CDR3 length equals 13 residues. CDR1 is MNHEY and CDR2 is SMNVEV in the germline V gene (reference sequence). Deletions cut 2 bases from V and 7 bases from J, with 8 bases between. The DNA for the CDR3 is TGTGCCAGCAGTTTACAGTCTGGCGGGGAGCTGTTTTTT. Protein sequence: CASSLQSGGELFF.

This rearrangement joins TRBV4-1 to TRBJ1-2; 8 bases line up with TRBD1. The CDR3 sequence is 16 residues long. V lost 1 base to trimming and J lost 5 bases; unmatched junction nucleotides: 9. Germline V gene lookup returns CDR1 MGHRA and CDR2 YSYEKL. The CDR3 sequence is CASSQVTSDRAYGYTF. In DNA form, the CDR3 reads TGCGCCAGCAGCCAAGTAACCTCGGACAGGGCTTATGGCTACACCTTC.

This clone occurred once. The chain recombines TRBV4-1 with TRBJ1-6, with 9 bases that match TRBD1. CDR3 length: 17 amino acids. Trimming removed 1 base from V and 8 bases from J; junction bases left unmatched: 9. Germline CDR1 is MGHRA and CDR2 is YSYEKL. The CDR3 sequence is CASSQVLRDRVDSPLHF. CDR3 DNA: TGCGCCAGCAGCCAAGTCCTTAGGGACAGGGTTGATTCACCCCTCCACTTT.

The J gene is TRBJ1-4, the V gene TRBV19, with TRBD1 matching 8 bases. The CDR3 runs to 15 residues. V dropped 4 bases and J dropped 7; count of bases not matched to a gene: 8. Germline lookup yields CDR1 LNHDA and CDR2 SQIVND (reference sequence). CDR3 DNA sequence: TGTGCCAGTAGTACGACAGGGGAGTTCGGTGAAAAACTGTTTTTT. This encodes CASSTTGEFGEKLFF.

This clone was counted a single time. The rearrangement joins TRBV21-1 to TRBJ2-3; TRBD2 is the table's D call and was not checked against the DNA. TRBV21-1 is listed as a pseudogene. The CDR3 is made up of 17 amino acids. The CDR3 here is CASPSTRPSGRTDTQYF. CDR3 DNA sequence: TGTGCCAGCCCCTCAACAAGACCTAGCGGCCGCACAGATACGCAGTATTTT.

V and J are TRBV11-2 and TRBJ1-1; TRBD1 matches at 7 bases. V lost 5 bases and J lost 2; bases outside the gene matches: 14. CDR1 is SGHAT and CDR2 is FQNNGV in the germline V gene. The CDR3 is 17 residues long. CDR3 in amino acids: CASSVRQGRQLNTEAFF. CDR3 in DNA: TGTGCCAGCAGCGTCAGACAGGGTAGGCAATTAAACACTGAAGCTTTCTTT.

V usage is TRBV27 and J usage is TRBJ1-1; 7 nucleotides agree with TRBD1. Losses at the gene ends were 8 bases for V and 0 bases for J; bases not matched to a gene: 9. Germline V gives CDR1 MNHEY, CDR2 SMNVEV (reference sequence). The CDR3 extends over 15 amino acids. The CDR3 protein is CASVRTGLMNTEAFF. CDR3 DNA: TGTGCCAGCGTCCGGACAGGATTAATGAACACTGAAGCTTTCTTT.

V gene TRBV21-1 combines with J gene TRBJ1-1. TRBV21-1 is listed as a pseudogene. This CDR3 contains 15 residues. CDR3 DNA sequence: TGTGCCAGCAGCAAAAACTGGTTAGTTCCTATGGAAGCTTTCTTT. Encoded protein: CASSKNWLVPMEAFF.

Note on this clone: The identical CDR3 is also encoded by other nucleotide sequences in the sample. V and J are TRBV18 and TRBJ2-7, with D unclear. V lost 0 bases and J 0 bases, leaving 3 bases between the germline ends. Germline values: CDR1 KGHSH, CDR2 LQKENI. CDR3 length equals 13 residues. The CDR3 region has the DNA TGTGCCAGCTCACCACCGAGCTCCTACGAGCAGTACTTC. This encodes CASSPPSSYEQYF.

This rearrangement joins TRBV2 to TRBJ1-2; 9 positions match TRBD1. After removal of 10 bases from V and 2 bases from J, the junction contained 8 bases not matched to a gene. This CDR3 is built from 14 residues. Germline CDR1 and CDR2: SNHLY and FYNNEI. CDR3: CANRGTGTNYGYTF. CDR3 DNA: TGTGCCAACCGGGGGACAGGGACGAACTATGGCTACACCTTC.

The V call is TRBV28, the J call TRBJ1-3; possible D gene TRBD1, 6 bases. Trimming cost V 5 bases and J 14 bases, with 16 bases left between them. This CDR3 spans 12 amino acids. In germline, CDR1 is MDHEN, CDR2 SYDVKM. CDR3 DNA: TGTGCCAGCAGTCTCCCACAGGGTAGCCTATATTTT. The encoded protein is CASSLPQGSLYF.

This clone was observed a few times. The chain uses TRBV5-6 and TRBJ1-2, with D perhaps TRBD1 (5 bases). This CDR3 contains 15 residues. Between the trimmed V and J ends, which lost 1 base and 2 bases, there was a span of 12 bases. Germline V gene data show CDR1 as SGHDT and CDR2 as YYEEEE. The CDR3: CASSLILRQNYGYTF. The CDR3 nucleotides are TGTGCCAGCAGCTTGATCCTTAGACAGAACTATGGCTACACCTTC.

J is TRBJ2-7 and V is TRBV30; D not certain. Germline loops: CDR1 GTSNPN, CDR2 SVGIG (reference sequence). The germline V and J ends were trimmed by 0 bases and 7 bases, with 10 bases remaining between them. This CDR3 comprises 12 residues. The DNA of the CDR3 is TGTGCCTGGAGTGTACAGTTGGGTGAGCAGTACTTC. Translated, it gives CAWSVQLGEQYF.

The rearrangement links TRBV15 to TRBJ1-6; D call uncertain. V gave up 4 bases and J gave up 8 bases, with 18 bases separating them. This CDR3 has 16 amino acids. Germline CDR1 LNHNV, CDR2 YYDKDF (reference sequence). The CDR3 sequence is CATSNLVGIIDSPLHF. In nucleotides, the CDR3 is TGTGCCACCAGCAACCTCGTCGGGATTATAGATTCACCCCTCCACTTT.

This clone showed up just a few times. This chain links TRBV14 with TRBJ1-1, with a possible D match to TRBD1 (6 bases). This CDR3 spans 14 amino acids. Trimming pared 4 bases from V and 3 bases from J, leaving 12 bases between. The V gene's germline CDR1 is SGHDN and CDR2 FVKESK. The CDR3 region has the DNA TGTGCCAGCAGCCTACAGGGTGGGTACACTGAAGCTTTCTTT. Translating it yields CASSLQGGYTEAFF. Based on the CDR3 plus reference TRBV14 and TRBJ1-1, the full variable domain is EAGVTQFPSHSVIEKGQTVTLRCDPISGHDNLYWYRRVMGKEIKFLLHFVKESKQDESGMPNNRFLAERTGGTYSTLKVQPAELEDSGVYFCASSLQGGYTEAFFGQGTRLTVV.

The chain has TRBV3-1 (or the pseudogene TRBV3-2) and TRBJ2-3, with TRBD1 identical over 9 bases. This CDR3 has 15 residues. CDR1 LGHDT and CDR2 YNNKEL come from the germline V gene (reference sequence). Trimming cost V 2 bases and J 5 bases; bases outside gene matches: 5. This CDR3 is CASSQRGQGEDTQYF. Written as DNA, the CDR3 is TGTGCCAGCAGCCAAAGGGGACAGGGAGAAGATACGCAGTATTTT.

J is TRBJ1-1 and V is TRBV5-1, with no clear D. The germline CDR1 and CDR2 sequences are SGHRS and YFSETQ. There are 14 residues in the CDR3. V gave up 0 bases and J gave up 4 bases, with 10 bases separating them. The CDR3, as DNA: TGCGCCAGCAGCTTGGGAGGGTTGGTCACTGAAGCTTTCTTT. It codes for CASSLGGLVTEAFF. Combining the CDR3 with reference TRBV5-1 and TRBJ1-1 gives the whole variable domain KAGVTQTPRYLIKTRGQQVTLSCSPISGHRSVSWYQQTPGQGLQFLFEYFSETQRNKGNFPGRFSGRQFSNSRSEMNVSTLELGDSALYLCASSLGGLVTEAFFGQGTRLTVV.